The next 19 T cell receptor beta chains were all read from a single sample in a study of shared clonotypes between healthy human individuals. Sequencing used immunoSEQ multiplex PCR; TCRdb keeps in-frame clones, though not all of them. The table includes around 450,000 clones, 70% to 80% detected once. The source material was PBMCs. These receptors all come from a woman in her 40s in good health. Some clones in this sample may be carry-over from other donors' samples.

V gene TRBV7-2 combines with J gene TRBJ1-4; no clear D gene. With 1 base removed from V and 7 bases from J, the gap between germline ends came to 10 bases. The germline gives CDR1 SGHTA, CDR2 FQGNSA. CDR3 length equals 14 residues. In DNA form, the CDR3 reads TGTGCCAGCAGCTTAGTTTGGGAGGGTGAAAAACTGTTTTTT. This codes for CASSLVWEGEKLFF.

The V and J genes are TRBV10-3 and TRBJ1-5; D is unresolved. Between the trimmed V and J ends, which lost 4 bases and 9 bases, there was a span of 13 bases. The germline CDR1 and CDR2 sequences are ENHRY and SYGVKD. This CDR3 contains 13 residues. CDR3 nucleotides: TGTGCCATCAGTGGGGAGGGAGTGGGGCCCCAGCATTTT. It is translated as CAISGEGVGPQHF.

The chain recombines TRBV5-1 with TRBJ2-1; 8 bases agree with TRBD2. The CDR3 runs to 16 residues. Trimming took 0 bases from V and 3 from J; bases not matched to a gene: 5. The germline V gene has CDR1 SGHRS and CDR2 YFSETQ. CDR3 coding DNA: TGCGCCAGCAGCTTGGCGGTTCTAGCGGGCTACAATGAGCAGTTCTTC. The encoded protein is CASSLAVLAGYNEQFF.

The V and J genes are TRBV19 and TRBJ1-5; 10 nucleotides agree with TRBD1. Per germline, CDR1 LNHDA and CDR2 SQIVND (reference sequence). The junction had 12 bases not matched to a gene; V was cut back by 6 bases and J by 7 bases. The CDR3 length is 16 residues. CDR3 loop: CASSMPGQGLGQPQHF. Written as DNA, the CDR3 is TGTGCCAGTAGCATGCCGGGACAGGGGCTTGGGCAGCCCCAGCATTTT.

The genes are TRBV4-1 and TRBJ1-2; D remains unclear. The V gene's germline CDR1 is MGHRA and CDR2 YSYEKL. CDR3 length: 13 amino acids. V was shortened by 4 bases and J by 2 bases, with 8 bases between the two germline ends. The CDR3 reads CASSPTYNYGYTF. In DNA form, the CDR3 reads TGCGCCAGCAGCCCGACATACAACTATGGCTACACCTTC.

This rearrangement joins TRBV10-3 to TRBJ2-7; 11 nucleotides agree with TRBD1. The CDR3 extends over 16 amino acids. Germline CDR1 ENHRY, CDR2 SYGVKD. J gave up 4 bases and V 7 bases, and 12 bases lay outside the gene matches. The CDR3 protein is CAITVNRDRGTYEQYF. CDR3 DNA sequence: TGTGCCATCACCGTAAACCGGGACAGGGGGACTTACGAGCAGTACTTC.

This clone appeared once. This chain connects TRBV7-8 to TRBJ1-5, with 8 bases matching TRBD1. V shed 4 bases and J 4 bases; nucleotides not matched to a gene: 6. CDR1 is SGHVS, CDR2 FQNEAQ, per germline. This CDR3 comprises 15 residues. The CDR3 region is CASSYMTGVNQPQHF. CDR3 bases: TGTGCCAGCAGCTACATGACAGGGGTTAATCAGCCCCAGCATTTT.

This sequence joins TRBV5-1 and TRBJ1-2; D possibly corresponds to TRBD1 (6 bases). CDR1 SGHRS and CDR2 YFSETQ come from the germline V gene. The CDR3 consists of 13 residues. V was shortened by 3 bases and J by 8 bases, with 14 bases between the two germline ends. This chain's CDR3 is CASSSPGGGGYTF. The CDR3 nucleotides are TGCGCCAGCAGCTCCCCCGGGGGCGGCGGCTACACCTTC.

With regard to this clone: One base separates it from a far larger clone, so it is likely a read error. The genes are TRBV29-1 and TRBJ1-2; a possible D gene is TRBD1 (5 bases). Deletions cut 1 base from V and 8 bases from J, with 17 bases between. The germline V gene has CDR1 SQVTM and CDR2 ANQGSEA. The CDR3 consists of 14 residues. The CDR3 sequence: CSVEGEGRAGGYTF. CDR3 sequence (DNA): TGCAGCGTTGAAGGTGAGGGCAGGGCAGGCGGCTACACCTTC.

This sequence joins TRBV11-3 and TRBJ2-3, with no clear D. V lost 1 base to trimming and J lost 0 bases, with 17 bases between them. CDR3 length equals 18 residues. Germline V CDR1 and CDR2: SGHNT, YENEEA. CDR3 loop: CASSLGYLGVTSTDTQYF. The CDR3 DNA sequence: TGTGCCAGCAGCTTAGGATATCTTGGCGTGACTAGCACAGATACGCAGTATTTT. Full variable domain (missing parts from reference TRBV11-3 and TRBJ2-3): EAGVVQSPRYKIIEKKQPVAFWCNPISGHNTLYWYLQNLGQGPELLIRYENEEAVDDSQLPKDRFSAERLKGVDSTLKIQPAELGDSAVYLCASSLGYLGVTSTDTQYFGPGTRLTVL.

This chain uses TRBV16 with TRBJ2-7, with no clear D. Trimming removed 1 base at V and 5 bases at J, with 12 bases between. This CDR3 has 14 amino acids. Germline assignment: CDR1 KGHSY and CDR2 FQNENV. CDR3: CASSQLSVVDEQYF. CDR3 DNA sequence: TGTGCCAGCAGCCAATTAAGTGTGGTGGACGAGCAGTACTTC.

The CDR3 protein is CASSRRLGEDEQFF. Here the CDR3 DNA reads TGTGCCAGCAGCCGCAGACTAGGTGAGGATGAGCAGTTCTTC. This chain links TRBV7-3 with TRBJ2-1, with a weak D call TRBD2 (6 bases). In germline, CDR1 is SGHTA, CDR2 FQGTGA. V gave up 5 bases and J gave up 8 bases, with 16 bases separating them. CDR3 length: 14 residues.

On this clone itself: A read error is possible here, since a much larger clone lies one base away. Different DNA sequences within this sample yield the same CDR3. The gene calls are TRBV7-2 and TRBJ2-7, with 12 bases lining up with TRBD2. Unmatched junction bases numbered 2, after V lost 4 bases and J lost 7 bases. This CDR3 is built from 13 residues. Germline assignment: CDR1 SGHTA and CDR2 FQGNSA. CDR3 region: CASSSGLAGEQYF. Written as DNA, the CDR3 is TGTGCCAGCAGCTCTGGACTAGCGGGGGAGCAGTACTTC.

This clone was found once. The chain recombines TRBV6-6 with TRBJ2-7; 8 bases agree with TRBD1. Germline values: CDR1 MNHNY, CDR2 SVGAGI (reference sequence). V lost 7 bases and J lost 1; bases outside the gene matches: 9. The CDR3 runs to 15 residues. Written as DNA, the CDR3 is TGTGCCAGCACCGGGACAGGAACGGAATCCTACGAGCAGTACTTC. Translating it yields CASTGTGTESYEQYF.

This clone was picked up one time. V usage is TRBV30 and J usage is TRBJ1-4; D is uncertain. Germline V gene sequence: CDR1 GTSNPN, CDR2 SVGIG (reference sequence). V lost 2 bases and J lost 0, with 13 bases in between. The length of the CDR3 is 16 residues. The CDR3 is CAWSLSPPATNEKLFF. CDR3 in DNA: TGTGCCTGGAGTCTGAGCCCCCCCGCAACTAATGAAAAACTGTTTTTT.

The chain uses TRBV7-7 and TRBJ1-3; no definite D call. This CDR3 is built from 15 residues. The germline gives CDR1 SSHAT, CDR2 FNYEAQ (reference sequence). V was pared by 2 bases and J by 2 bases, with 10 bases between. CDR3 sequence: CASSLSPGTGNTIYF. The CDR3 region has the DNA TGTGCCAGCAGCTTATCACCCGGGACTGGAAACACCATATATTTT.

The V and J genes are TRBV28 and TRBJ2-1, with 9 nucleotides matching TRBD2. The CDR3 totals 16 residues. V shed 7 bases, J shed 2 bases, and the junction held 9 bases outside the gene matches. Per the germline V gene, CDR1 is MDHEN and CDR2 is SYDVKM. CDR3 nucleotide sequence: TGTGCCAGCATATCTAGGGTAGCGGGGGCCTACAATGAGCAGTTCTTC. Protein: CASISRVAGAYNEQFF. Drawing the rest from reference TRBV28 and TRBJ2-1, the complete variable domain is DVKVTQSSRYLVKRTGEKVFLECVQDMDHENMFWYRQDPGLGLRLIYFSYDVKMKEKGDIPEGYSVSREKKERFSLILESASTNQTSMYLCASISRVAGAYNEQFFGPGTRLTVL.

The chain uses TRBV9 and TRBJ2-5; no firm D call. This CDR3 is 14 amino acids long. V lost 1 base, J lost 1 base, and 8 bases lay in between. The germline CDR1 and CDR2 sequences are SGDLS and YYNGEE. The CDR3 spells CASSVLSSQETQYF. DNA of the CDR3: TGTGCCAGCAGCGTACTCAGTAGCCAAGAGACCCAGTACTTC.

The CDR3 is CASSPPSSDEQYF. DNA for the CDR3: TGTGCCAGCAGCCCCCCCTCATCAGACGAGCAGTACTTC. V gene TRBV7-9 combines with J gene TRBJ2-7; unclear D gene. The CDR3 runs 13 residues. V lost 5 bases and J lost 5, with 13 bases in between. The germline CDR1 and CDR2 sequences are SEHNR and FQNEAQ (reference sequence).